These 18 T cell receptor beta chains share one sample of origin, sequenced in a study of memory CD4+ T cells and cytomegalovirus serostatus. Single viable CD3+CD4+CD8-CD45RO+ cells were sorted as the memory CD4+ T cells. Profiled with immunoSEQ multiplex PCR; TCRdb holds only in-frame clones, not every one. The sample contains about 40,000 clones, around 80% of which appear only once. Sequenced material: memory CD4+ T cells from blood. Source of these receptors: an adult in good health and CMV-seronegative.

The chain joins TRBV6-5 to TRBJ1-2; D possibly corresponds to TRBD1 (6 bases). Germline-derived CDR1 and CDR2 are MNHEY and SVGAGI. The CDR3 is 16 residues long. Trimming removed 2 bases from V and 6 bases from J, with 19 bases in between. DNA of the CDR3: TGTGCCAGCAGTTACCTTCACCTTACAGGGACCGATGGCTACACCTTC. This translates into CASSYLHLTGTDGYTF.

This clone was recorded only once. The genes are TRBV28 and TRBJ2-7, with D tentatively TRBD2 (5 bases). This CDR3 contains 12 residues. Germline values: CDR1 MDHEN, CDR2 SYDVKM. The V end was cut by 6 bases, the J end by 4 bases, with 10 bases between. Here the CDR3 reads CASSRGSYEQYF. Written as DNA, the CDR3 is TGTGCCAGCAGCCGCGGGTCGTACGAGCAGTACTTC. Filled out from reference TRBV28 and TRBJ2-7, the complete variable domain reads DVKVTQSSRYLVKRTGEKVFLECVQDMDHENMFWYRQDPGLGLRLIYFSYDVKMKEKGDIPEGYSVSREKKERFSLILESASTNQTSMYLCASSRGSYEQYFGPGTRLTVT.

The genes are TRBV7-9 and TRBJ1-1; TRBD1 agrees at 10 bases. J was trimmed by 4 bases and V by 1 base; bases with no gene match: 15. CDR1 and CDR2 from the germline V gene are SEHNR and FQNEAQ (reference sequence). The CDR3 is made up of 19 amino acids. The chain's CDR3 is CASSLGAFGDRGRGTEAFF. CDR3 DNA sequence: TGTGCCAGCAGCTTAGGGGCCTTTGGTGACAGGGGGCGGGGCACTGAAGCTTTCTTT.

This clone has only a few counts. The chain carries TRBV15 and TRBJ2-2; 7 nucleotides match TRBD1. The length of the CDR3 is 16 residues. Germline CDR1 LNHNV, CDR2 YYDKDF (reference sequence). The V and J ends lost 5 bases and 1 base, in that order; junction bases with no gene match: 7. The CDR3 coding sequence is TGTGCCACCAGCGGGTGGGACAGCGTGAACACCGGGGAGCTGTTTTTT. As protein: CATSGWDSVNTGELFF.

The rearrangement joins TRBV19 to TRBJ2-3; TRBD1 might be the D (6 bases). In germline, CDR1 is LNHDA, CDR2 SQIVND (reference sequence). The CDR3 runs 16 residues. V dropped 6 bases and J dropped 0 bases, with 16 bases sitting between them. CDR3 DNA: TGTGCCAGTAGCCGGTGGACAGCCCCTAGCACAGATACGCAGTATTTT. As protein: CASSRWTAPSTDTQYF.

J is TRBJ1-2 and V is TRBV2, with a weak D call TRBD1 (5 bases). This CDR3 is 13 amino acids long. Trimming removed 3 bases at V and 0 bases at J, with 5 bases between. Germline CDR1 and CDR2: SNHLY and FYNNEI. Here the CDR3 reads CASSEGPNYGYTF. As DNA, the CDR3 is TGTGCCAGCAGTGAGGGGCCTAACTATGGCTACACCTTC.

This clone turned up a few times. The chain combines TRBV2 with TRBJ1-6; 11 nucleotides line up with TRBD1. With 3 bases clipped from V and 9 bases from J, the junction kept 4 bases outside the gene matches. Germline CDR1 is SNHLY and CDR2 is FYNNEI. This CDR3 spans 15 amino acids. CDR3 DNA: TGTGCCAGCAGTGATAAGGGACAGGGGGTTTCACCCCTCCACTTT. Translating it yields CASSDKGQGVSPLHF.

J is TRBJ2-3 and V is TRBV25-1; 7 positions agree with TRBD2. This CDR3 region has 14 residues. V shed 6 bases and J 5 bases; nucleotides not matched to a gene: 8. The germline V gene encodes CDR1 MGHDK and CDR2 SYGVNS. The CDR3: CASRERGNKDTQYF. The DNA of the CDR3 is TGTGCCAGCAGGGAGCGGGGTAATAAAGATACGCAGTATTTT.

The chain joins TRBV15 to TRBJ2-6, with 7 bases lining up with TRBD1. CDR1 and CDR2 (germline): LNHNV, YYDKDF (reference sequence). The CDR3 runs 19 residues. After removal of 0 bases from V and 9 bases from J, the junction contained 17 bases not matched to a gene. The chain's CDR3 is CATSRDDYNRGTAFNVLTF. The CDR3 DNA sequence: TGTGCCACCAGCAGAGATGACTACAATCGAGGGACAGCTTTCAACGTCCTGACTTTC.

V is TRBV29-1 and J is TRBJ2-2; 7 bases match TRBD1. The junction had 4 bases not matched to a gene; V was cut back by 6 bases and J by 0 bases. The CDR3 contains 14 residues. Looked up from germline, CDR1 is SQVTM and CDR2 is ANQGSEA. The CDR3 is CSVSQGANTGELFF. CDR3 sequence (DNA): TGCAGCGTATCCCAGGGGGCGAACACCGGGGAGCTGTTTTTT.

This clone was detected only once. The chain combines TRBV27 with TRBJ2-2; D tentatively fits TRBD1 or TRBD2 (5 bases each). Germline assignment: CDR1 MNHEY and CDR2 SMNVEV (reference sequence). Trimming left V 2 bases short and J 5 bases short, with 24 bases between. The CDR3 has 19 amino acids. CDR3 sequence: CASSLRGPRRDTFTGELFF. CDR3 nucleotides: TGTGCCAGCAGTTTAAGGGGACCGAGGAGAGATACGTTTACCGGGGAGCTGTTTTTT.

This clone was counted a few times. The V call is TRBV11-3, the J call TRBJ2-7; 9 bases are shared with TRBD1. CDR1 and CDR2 (germline): SGHNT, YENEEA. The CDR3 has 14 residues. V lost 0 bases and J lost 6; bases outside the gene matches: 3. Written as DNA, the CDR3 is TGTGCCAGCAGCTTAGAAAGGGACAGGGTCGAGCAGTACTTC. Translation gives CASSLERDRVEQYF.

This chain joins TRBV10-3 and TRBJ2-5; 11 nucleotides match TRBD2. The length of the CDR3 is 18 residues. V lost 2 bases, J lost 4 bases, and 12 bases stayed unmatched. CDR1 is ENHRY and CDR2 is SYGVKD in the germline V gene. The CDR3 nucleotides are TGTGCCATCAGTGAGCGGTCTAGCGGGGGGCTAATAGGAGAGACCCAGTACTTC. Protein: CAISERSSGGLIGETQYF.

The chain joins TRBV5-4 to TRBJ1-5, with TRBD1 identical over 8 bases. The germline CDR1 and CDR2 sequences are SGHNT and YYREEE (reference sequence). The CDR3 runs 15 residues. V gave up 4 bases and J gave up 6 bases; unmatched junction bases: 9. The CDR3: CASSPDRAPAQPQHF. CDR3 nucleotides: TGTGCCAGCAGCCCGGACAGGGCCCCCGCTCAGCCCCAGCATTTT. Using reference TRBV5-4 and TRBJ1-5 for the parts outside the CDR3, the full variable domain is ETGVTQSPTHLIKTRGQQVTLRCSSQSGHNTVSWYQQALGQGPQFIFQYYREEENGRGNFPPRFSGLQFPNYSSELNVNALELDDSALYLCASSPDRAPAQPQHFGDGTRLSIL.

This clone is a singleton in its sample. This CDR3 is also generated by other DNA sequences in the sample. The V call is TRBV19, the J call TRBJ2-1; D is undetermined. Trimming pared 7 bases from V and 0 bases from J, leaving 13 bases between. Germline loops: CDR1 LNHDA, CDR2 SQIVND (reference sequence). The CDR3 has 15 amino acids. As DNA, the CDR3 is TGTGCCAGTAACCCGGACCGTAGCTCCTACAATGAGCAGTTCTTC. Its translation: CASNPDRSSYNEQFF.

The V gene is TRBV7-9, the J gene TRBJ2-7, with D possibly being TRBD2 (7 bases). The CDR3 has 16 residues. V was shortened by 5 bases and J by 2 bases, with 19 bases between the two germline ends. Per the germline V gene, CDR1 is SEHNR and CDR2 is FQNEAQ (reference sequence). CDR3 sequence: CASSVGGGEKAYEQYF. The CDR3 DNA is TGTGCCAGCAGCGTCGGAGGGGGGGAAAAGGCCTACGAGCAGTACTTC.

V gene TRBV6-5 combines with J gene TRBJ1-1, with no clear D. The V and J ends lost 6 bases and 11 bases respectively, with 13 bases between them. The CDR3 totals 11 residues. Germline loops: CDR1 MNHEY, CDR2 SVGAGI. CDR3 loop: CASRAGFKAFF. Written as DNA, the CDR3 is TGTGCCAGCAGGGCGGGGTTTAAGGCTTTCTTT.

This clone was found once. The gene calls are TRBV7-8 and TRBJ2-5; 10 bases map to TRBD2. Germline values: CDR1 SGHVS, CDR2 FQNEAQ. The CDR3 totals 15 residues. The V and J ends lost 5 bases and 4 bases, in that order; junction bases with no gene match: 7. The CDR3: CASSVLAGGVETQYF. CDR3 DNA: TGTGCCAGCAGCGTCTTAGCGGGGGGAGTAGAGACCCAGTACTTC.